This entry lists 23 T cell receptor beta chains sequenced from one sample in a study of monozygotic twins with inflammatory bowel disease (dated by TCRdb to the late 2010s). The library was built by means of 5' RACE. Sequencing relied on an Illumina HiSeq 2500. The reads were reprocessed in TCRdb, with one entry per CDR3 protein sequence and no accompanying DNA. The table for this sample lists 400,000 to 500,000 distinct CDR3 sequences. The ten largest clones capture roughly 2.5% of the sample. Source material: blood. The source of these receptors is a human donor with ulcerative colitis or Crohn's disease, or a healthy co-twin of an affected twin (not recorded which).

The CDR3 region is CASSKGWYEGTNLYEQYF. The chain couples TRBV21-1 to TRBJ2-7; without DNA, the TCRdb call of TRBD1 cannot be checked. TRBV21-1 counts as a pseudogene. The CDR3 spans 18 residues.

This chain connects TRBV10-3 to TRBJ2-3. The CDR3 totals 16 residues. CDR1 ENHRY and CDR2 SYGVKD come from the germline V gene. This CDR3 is CAISVRVGASTDTQYF.

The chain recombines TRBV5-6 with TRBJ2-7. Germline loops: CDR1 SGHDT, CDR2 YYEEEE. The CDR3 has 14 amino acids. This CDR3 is CASSLGGDNHEQYF.

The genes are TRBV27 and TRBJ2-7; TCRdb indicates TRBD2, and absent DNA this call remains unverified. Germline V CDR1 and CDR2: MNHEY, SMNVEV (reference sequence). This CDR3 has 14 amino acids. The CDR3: CASSTRDSGYEQYF.

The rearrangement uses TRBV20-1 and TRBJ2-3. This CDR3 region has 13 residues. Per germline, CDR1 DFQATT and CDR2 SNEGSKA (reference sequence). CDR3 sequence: CSARGNMADTQYF.

The CDR3 reads CASTSGLAGGYNEQFF. V gene TRBV21-1 combines with J gene TRBJ2-1; lacking DNA, the TRBD2 call made by TCRdb goes unchecked. TRBV21-1 is termed a pseudogene. This CDR3 is built from 16 residues.

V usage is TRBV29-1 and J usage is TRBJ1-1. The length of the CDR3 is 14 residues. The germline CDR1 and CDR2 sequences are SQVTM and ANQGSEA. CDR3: CSVVVGYMNTEAFF.

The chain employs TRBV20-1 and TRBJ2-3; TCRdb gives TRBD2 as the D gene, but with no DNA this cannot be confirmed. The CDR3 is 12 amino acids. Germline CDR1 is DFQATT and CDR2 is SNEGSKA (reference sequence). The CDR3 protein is CSAPRPTDTQYF.

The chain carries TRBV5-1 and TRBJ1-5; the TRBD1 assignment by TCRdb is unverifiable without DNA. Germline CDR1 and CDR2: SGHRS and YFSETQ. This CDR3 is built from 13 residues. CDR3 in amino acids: CASRQAQNQPQHF.

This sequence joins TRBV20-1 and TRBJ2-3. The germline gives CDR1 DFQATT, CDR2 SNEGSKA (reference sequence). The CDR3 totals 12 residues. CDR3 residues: CSASRDTDTQYF.

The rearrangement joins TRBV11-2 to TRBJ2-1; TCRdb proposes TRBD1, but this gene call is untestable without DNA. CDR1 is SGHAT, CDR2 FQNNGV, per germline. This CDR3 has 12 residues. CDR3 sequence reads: CASSLAGEPNLF. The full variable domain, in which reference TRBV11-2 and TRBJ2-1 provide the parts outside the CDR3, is EAGVAQSPRYKIIEKRQSVAFWCNPISGHATLYWYQQILGQGPKLLIQFQNNGVVDDSQLPKDRFSAERLKGVDSTLKIQPAKLEDSAVYLCASSLAGEPNLFGPGTRLTVL.

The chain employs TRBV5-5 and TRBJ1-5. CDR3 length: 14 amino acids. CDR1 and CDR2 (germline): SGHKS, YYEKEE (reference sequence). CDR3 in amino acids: CASSWGTGNQPQHF.

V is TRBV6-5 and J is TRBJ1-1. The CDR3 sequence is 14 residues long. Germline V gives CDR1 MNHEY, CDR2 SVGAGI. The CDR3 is CASSSSAGNTEAFF.

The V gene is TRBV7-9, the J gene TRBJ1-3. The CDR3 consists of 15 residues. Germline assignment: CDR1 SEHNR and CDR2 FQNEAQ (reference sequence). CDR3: CASSRGQSSGNTIYF.

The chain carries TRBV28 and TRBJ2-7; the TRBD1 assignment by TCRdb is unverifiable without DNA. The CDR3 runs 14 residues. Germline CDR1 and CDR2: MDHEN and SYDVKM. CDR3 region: CASSSPHIRGEQYF.

The CDR3 protein is CASSALAGGQETQYF. The genes are TRBV7-7 and TRBJ2-5; lacking DNA, the TRBD2 call made by TCRdb goes unchecked. In germline, CDR1 is SSHAT, CDR2 FNYEAQ (reference sequence). The length of the CDR3 is 15 residues.

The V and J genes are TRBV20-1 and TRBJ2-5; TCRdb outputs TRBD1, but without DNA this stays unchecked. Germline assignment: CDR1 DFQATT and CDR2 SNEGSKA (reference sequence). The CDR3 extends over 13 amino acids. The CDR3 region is CSAPRGGGETQYF.

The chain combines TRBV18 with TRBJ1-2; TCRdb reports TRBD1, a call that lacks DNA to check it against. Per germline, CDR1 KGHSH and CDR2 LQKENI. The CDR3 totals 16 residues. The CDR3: CASSLRAVDRDAGYTF.

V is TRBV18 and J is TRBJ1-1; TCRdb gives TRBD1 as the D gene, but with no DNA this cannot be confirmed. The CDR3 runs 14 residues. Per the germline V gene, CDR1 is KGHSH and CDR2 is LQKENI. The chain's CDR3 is CASSPERGNTEAFF. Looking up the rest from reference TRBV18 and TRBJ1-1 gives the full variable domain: NAGVMQNPRHLVRRRGQEARLRCSPMKGHSHVYWYRQLPEEGLKFMVYLQKENIIDESGMPKERFSAEFPKEGPSILRIQQVVRGDSAAYFCASSPERGNTEAFFGQGTRLTVV.

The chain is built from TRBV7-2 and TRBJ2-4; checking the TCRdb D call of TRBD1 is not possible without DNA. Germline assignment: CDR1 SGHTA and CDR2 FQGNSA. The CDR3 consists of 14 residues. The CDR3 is CASSGERGKNIQYF.

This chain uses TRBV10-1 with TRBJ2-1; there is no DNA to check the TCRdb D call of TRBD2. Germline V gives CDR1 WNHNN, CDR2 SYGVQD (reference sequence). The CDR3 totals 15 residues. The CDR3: CASSPSGAAYNEQFF.

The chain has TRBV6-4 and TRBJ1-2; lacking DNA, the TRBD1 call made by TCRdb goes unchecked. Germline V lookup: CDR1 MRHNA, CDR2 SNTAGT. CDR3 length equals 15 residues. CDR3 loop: CASSESIGTGSGYTF.

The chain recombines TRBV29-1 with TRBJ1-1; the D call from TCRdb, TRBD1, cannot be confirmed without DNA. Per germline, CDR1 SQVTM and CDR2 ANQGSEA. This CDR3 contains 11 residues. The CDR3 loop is CSVQGNTEAFF.